These T cell receptor beta chains were read from a single sample in a study of cytomegalovirus exposure and HLA in healthy donors. TCRdb's table, derived via immunoSEQ multiplex PCR, lists solely in-frame clones and lacks some. This table has approximately 82,000 clones, 9.5% to 13% appearing once. Sequenced: PBMCs. The receptors were sampled from a man in his 60s in good health and CMV-seropositive. Each CDR3 is given with its conserved first and last residue. A D gene is named only where the DNA matches it firmly. Where a row states a size, it is once, few, many or the class of an expanded clone; other rows omit it.

v_call	clone_size	j_call	d_call	cdr3_length	cdr3_aa	cdr3_nt
TRBV6-1	few	TRBJ2-3	TRBD1	16	CASSEGSLQGEDTQYF	TGTGCCAGCAGTGAAGGAAGTTTGCAGGGGGAAGATACGCAGTATTTT
TRBV6-1	many	TRBJ2-2	TRBD1	12	CASPTFTGEMFF	TGTGCCAGCCCGACCTTCACAGGGGAGATGTTTTTT
TRBV6-1	NA	TRBJ2-3	TRBD2	15	CASRISGGFPDTQYF	TGTGCCAGCAGAATTAGCGGGGGGTTTCCAGATACGCAGTATTTT
TRBV5-1	NA	TRBJ2-3	NA	14	CASSLYGSRDTQYF	TGCGCCAGCAGCTTGTACGGGAGTAGGGATACGCAGTATTTT
TRBV5-4	few	TRBJ1-1	NA	15	CASGLTGKVNTEAFF	TGTGCCAGCGGCCTGACAGGAAAGGTGAACACTGAAGCTTTCTTT
TRBV9	few	TRBJ1-4	NA	14	CASSVNPGGEKLFF	TGTGCCAGCAGCGTAAATCCGGGAGGTGAAAAACTGTTTTTT
TRBV7-3	few	TRBJ2-3	NA	15	CASSHRRASPDTQYF	TGTGCCAGCAGCCATAGACGAGCGAGCCCAGATACGCAGTATTTT
TRBV5-6	NA	TRBJ1-5	NA	15	CASSLGQALNQPQHF	TGTGCCAGCAGCTTGGGACAGGCACTCAATCAGCCCCAGCATTTT
TRBV15	NA	TRBJ2-3	TRBD1	14	CATRAQGSTDTQYF	TGTGCCACCAGGGCACAGGGGAGCACAGATACGCAGTATTTT
TRBV19	NA	TRBJ1-1	TRBD1	13	CATLLPGQGNAFF	TGTGCCACTCTCCTCCCGGGACAGGGCAACGCTTTCTTT
TRBV6-5	few	TRBJ2-7	TRBD2	14	CASSYGGRDYEQYF	TGTGCCAGCAGTTACGGGGGGAGGGACTACGAGCAGTACTTC
TRBV4-2	few	TRBJ1-4	NA	16	CASSLNSGNANEKLFF	TGTGCCAGCAGCCTTAACTCGGGGAACGCTAATGAAAAACTGTTTTTT
TRBV28	NA	TRBJ1-5	NA	17	CASSSLPQGTSNQPQHF	TGTGCCAGCAGTTCATTACCGCAGGGGACTAGCAATCAGCCCCAGCATTTT